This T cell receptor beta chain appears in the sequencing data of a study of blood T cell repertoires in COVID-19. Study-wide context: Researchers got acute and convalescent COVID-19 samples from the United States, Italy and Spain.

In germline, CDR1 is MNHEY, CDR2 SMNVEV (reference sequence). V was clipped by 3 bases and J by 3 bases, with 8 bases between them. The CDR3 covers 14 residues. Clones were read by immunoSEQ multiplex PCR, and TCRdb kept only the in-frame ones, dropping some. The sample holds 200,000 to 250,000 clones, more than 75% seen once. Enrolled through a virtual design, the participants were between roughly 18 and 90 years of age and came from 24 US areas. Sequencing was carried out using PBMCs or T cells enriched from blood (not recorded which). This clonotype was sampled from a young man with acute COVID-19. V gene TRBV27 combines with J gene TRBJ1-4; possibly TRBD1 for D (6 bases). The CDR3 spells CASSLTGANEKLFF. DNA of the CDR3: TGTGCCAGCAGTTTGACAGGAGCTAATGAAAAACTGTTTTTT. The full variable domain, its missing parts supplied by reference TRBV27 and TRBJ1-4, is EAQVTQNPRYLITVTGKKLTVTCSQNMNHEYMSWYRQDPGLGLRQIYYSMNVEVTDKGDVPEGYKVSRKEKRNFPLILESPSPNQTSLYFCASSLTGANEKLFFGSGTQLSVL.